The source of this T cell receptor beta chain is a study of control samples from healthy donors and cancer patients. Trimming cost V 5 bases and J 2 bases; bases outside gene matches: 8. The CDR3 loop spans 17 amino acids. The germline V gene encodes CDR1 SGHVS and CDR2 FQNEAQ. Clones were sequenced by immunoSEQ multiplex PCR, and TCRdb holds only the in-frame ones, with some missing. This table holds over 150,000 clones, 94% found once. The V call is TRBV7-8, the J call TRBJ2-2; TRBD2 matches at 10 bases. This sequence was found in a man in his sixties with colorectal cancer. The sequenced sample consisted of PBMCs. In DNA form, the CDR3 reads TGTGCCAGCAGCGCCGCCCGGACTAGCGGAAACACCGGGGAGCTGTTTTTT. Encoded protein: CASSAARTSGNTGELFF.